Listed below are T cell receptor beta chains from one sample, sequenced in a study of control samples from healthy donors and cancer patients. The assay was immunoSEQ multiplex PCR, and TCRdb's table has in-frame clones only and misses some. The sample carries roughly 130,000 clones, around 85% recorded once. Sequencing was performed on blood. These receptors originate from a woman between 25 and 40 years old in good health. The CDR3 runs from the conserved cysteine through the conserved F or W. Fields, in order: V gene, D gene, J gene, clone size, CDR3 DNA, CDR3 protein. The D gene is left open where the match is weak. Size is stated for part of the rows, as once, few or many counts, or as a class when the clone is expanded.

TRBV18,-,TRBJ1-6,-,TGTGCCAGCTGGACTAGTTATAATTCACCCCTCCACTTT,CASWTSYNSPLHF
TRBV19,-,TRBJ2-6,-,TGTGCCAGTAGCCTATCCCGCTCTGGGGCCAACGTCCTGACTTTC,CASSLSRSGANVLTF
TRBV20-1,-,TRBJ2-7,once,TGCAGTGCTAGTCCGGGGTCGACCTACGAGCAGTACTTC,CSASPGSTYEQYF
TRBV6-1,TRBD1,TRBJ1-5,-,TGTGCCAGCAGTGAAGCAAGGGACAGGGTCCATAGGCCCCAGCATTTT,CASSEARDRVHRPQHF
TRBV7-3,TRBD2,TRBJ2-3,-,TGTGCCAGCAGCTTAACGGGACTAGCGGGTGGTACGCAGTATTTT,CASSLTGLAGGTQYF
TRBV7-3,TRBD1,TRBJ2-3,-,TGTGCCAGCAGCTTAAACAGGGGGAGCACAGATACGCAGTATTTT,CASSLNRGSTDTQYF
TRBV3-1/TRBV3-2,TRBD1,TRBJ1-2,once,TGTGCCAGCAGCCAAGGGCAGGGGGTATACTATGGCTACACCTTC,CASSQGQGVYYGYTF
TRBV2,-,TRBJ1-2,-,TGTGCCAGCAGTGAAGCTGCCCTGACAGCTAACTATGGCTACACCTTC,CASSEAALTANYGYTF
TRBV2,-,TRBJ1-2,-,TGTGCCAGCAGTGAACAGAGCGGGTGGGCCGCCTATGGCTACACCTTC,CASSEQSGWAAYGYTF
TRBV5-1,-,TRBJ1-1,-,TGCGCCAGCAGCTTGACAGGAGCTAACACTGAAGCTTTCTTT,CASSLTGANTEAFF
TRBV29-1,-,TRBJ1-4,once,TGCAGCGTTGAACTTGTGGCCGCAGAAAAACTGTTTTTT,CSVELVAAEKLFF
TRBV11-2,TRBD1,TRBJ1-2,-,TGTGCCAGCAGCCCTTCAGGAGACAGGGCGGGTGGCTACACCTTC,CASSPSGDRAGGYTF
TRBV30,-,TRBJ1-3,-,TGTGCCTGGAGTGTAACCAGAACTGGAAACACCATATATTTT,CAWSVTRTGNTIYF
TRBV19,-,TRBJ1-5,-,TGTGCCAGTAGTATGCAGACCGATCAGCCCCAGCATTTT,CASSMQTDQPQHF
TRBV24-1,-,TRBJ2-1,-,TGTGCCACCAGTGATCGGTCAGCGTCCTCCTACAATGAGCAGTTCTTC,CATSDRSASSYNEQFF
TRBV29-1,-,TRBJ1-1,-,TGCAGCGTTGGGCAGACACTTCACACTGAAGCTTTCTTT,CSVGQTLHTEAFF
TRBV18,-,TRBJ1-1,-,TGTGCCAGCTCTCCCCAAGGCCGTAACACTGAAGCTTTCTTT,CASSPQGRNTEAFF
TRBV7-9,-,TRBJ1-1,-,TGTGCCAGCAGCTTAATTTTGAACACTGAAGCTTTCTTT,CASSLILNTEAFF
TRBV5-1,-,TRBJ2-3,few,TGCGCCAGCAGCTTGTTCTCCCGAGGTAGGAGCACAGATACGCAGTATTTT,CASSLFSRGRSTDTQYF
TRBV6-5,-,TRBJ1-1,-,TGTGCCAGCAGTTACGCGGGCCCGAACACTGAAGCTTTCTTT,CASSYAGPNTEAFF
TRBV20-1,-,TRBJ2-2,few,TGCAGTGCTAGTGTTAATGGCGACACCGGGGAGCTGTTTTTT,CSASVNGDTGELFF
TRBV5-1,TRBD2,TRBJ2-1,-,TGCGCCAGCAGCTTGGCCGGGGGGGCCTGGGACAATGAGCAGTTCTTC,CASSLAGGAWDNEQFF
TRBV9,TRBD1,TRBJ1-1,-,TGTGCCAGCAGCTCCGGACAGGGGAACACTGAAGCTTTCTTT,CASSSGQGNTEAFF
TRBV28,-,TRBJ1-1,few,TGTGCCAGCAGTTTATGGTCAGATAACACTGAAGCTTTCTTT,CASSLWSDNTEAFF
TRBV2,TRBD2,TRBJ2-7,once,TGTGCCAGCAGGATTAGCGGGAGGGCCGACGAGCAGTACTTC,CASRISGRADEQYF
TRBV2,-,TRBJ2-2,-,TGTGCCAGCAGTCCCCGGGCAGCCACGAACACCGGGGAGCTGTTTTTT,CASSPRAATNTGELFF
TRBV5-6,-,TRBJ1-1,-,TGTGCCAGCAGCTTGGCGGGGAGTGGAACTGAAGCTTTCTTT,CASSLAGSGTEAFF
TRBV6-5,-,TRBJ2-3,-,TGTGCCAGCCGCCTCGGTGGCCCGACTAGGGATACGCAGTATTTT,CASRLGGPTRDTQYF
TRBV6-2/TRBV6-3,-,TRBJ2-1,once,TGTGCCAGCAGTTACACTACCTACAATGAGCAGTTCTTC,CASSYTTYNEQFF
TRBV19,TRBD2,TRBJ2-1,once,TGTGCCAGTAGTATAGACGGACTAGCGCGGCAGTTCTTC,CASSIDGLARQFF
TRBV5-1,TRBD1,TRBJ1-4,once,TGCGCCAGCAGCGTCTCAGGGGGAGAGGGTGAAAAACTGTTTTTT,CASSVSGGEGEKLFF
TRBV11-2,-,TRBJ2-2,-,TGTGCCAGCAGCAGGAGGGGAACGGGCAGCGGGGAGCTGTTTTTT,CASSRRGTGSGELFF